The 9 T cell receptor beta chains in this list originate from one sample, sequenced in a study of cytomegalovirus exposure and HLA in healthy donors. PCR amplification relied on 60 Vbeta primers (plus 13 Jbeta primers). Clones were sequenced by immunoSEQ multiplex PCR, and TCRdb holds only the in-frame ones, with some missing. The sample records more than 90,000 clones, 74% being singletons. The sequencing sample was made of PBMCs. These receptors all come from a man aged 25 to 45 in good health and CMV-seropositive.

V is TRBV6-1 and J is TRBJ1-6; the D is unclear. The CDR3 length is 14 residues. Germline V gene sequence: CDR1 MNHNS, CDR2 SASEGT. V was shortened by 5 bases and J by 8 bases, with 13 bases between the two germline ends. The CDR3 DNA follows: TGTGCCAGCAGTCCCCCAAGGACTGATTCACCCCTCCACTTT. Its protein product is CASSPPRTDSPLHF.

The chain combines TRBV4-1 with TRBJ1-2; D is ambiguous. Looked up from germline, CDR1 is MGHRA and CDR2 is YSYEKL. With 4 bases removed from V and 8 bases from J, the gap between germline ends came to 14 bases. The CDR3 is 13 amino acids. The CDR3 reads CASSLTPTGGYTF. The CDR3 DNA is TGCGCCAGCAGCCTAACTCCGACTGGGGGCTACACCTTC.

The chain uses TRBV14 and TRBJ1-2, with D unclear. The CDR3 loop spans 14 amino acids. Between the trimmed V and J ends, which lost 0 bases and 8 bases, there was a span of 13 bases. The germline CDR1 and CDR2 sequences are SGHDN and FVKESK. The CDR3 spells CASSQEFRVGGYTF. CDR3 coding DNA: TGTGCCAGCAGCCAAGAATTCCGGGTAGGAGGCTACACCTTC.

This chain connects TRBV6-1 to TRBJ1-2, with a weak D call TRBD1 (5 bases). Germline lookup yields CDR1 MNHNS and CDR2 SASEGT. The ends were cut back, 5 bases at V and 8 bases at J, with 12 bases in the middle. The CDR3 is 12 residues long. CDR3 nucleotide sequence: TGTGCCAGCAGTCCCGGGGGGTACGGCTACACCTTC. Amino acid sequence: CASSPGGYGYTF.

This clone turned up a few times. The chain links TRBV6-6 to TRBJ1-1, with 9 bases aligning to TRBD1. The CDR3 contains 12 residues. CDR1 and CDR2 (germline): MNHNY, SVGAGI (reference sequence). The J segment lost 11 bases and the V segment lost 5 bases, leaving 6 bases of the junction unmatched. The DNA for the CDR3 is TGTGCCAGCAGTCCCCCTGGACAGGGGGCTTTCTTT. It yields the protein CASSPPGQGAFF.

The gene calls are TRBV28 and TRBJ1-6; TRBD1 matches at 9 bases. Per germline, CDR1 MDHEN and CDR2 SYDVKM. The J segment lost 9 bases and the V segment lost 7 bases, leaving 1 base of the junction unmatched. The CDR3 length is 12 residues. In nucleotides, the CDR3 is TGTGCCAGCAAGACAGGGGGTTCACCCCTCCACTTT. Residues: CASKTGGSPLHF.

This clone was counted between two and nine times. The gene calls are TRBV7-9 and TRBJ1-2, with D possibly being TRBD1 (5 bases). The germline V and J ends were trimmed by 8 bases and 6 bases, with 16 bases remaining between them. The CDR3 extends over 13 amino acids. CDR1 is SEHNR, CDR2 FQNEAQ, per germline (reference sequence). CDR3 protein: CASAWGGENGYTF. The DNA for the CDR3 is TGTGCCAGCGCGTGGGGGGGAGAAAATGGCTACACCTTC.

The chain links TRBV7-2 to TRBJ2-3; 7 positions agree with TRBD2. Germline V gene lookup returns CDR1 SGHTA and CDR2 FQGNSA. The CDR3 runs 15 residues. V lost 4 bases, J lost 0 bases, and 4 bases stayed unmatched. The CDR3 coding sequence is TGTGCCAGCAGCTGGGCTAGCGGTAGCACAGATACGCAGTATTTT. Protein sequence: CASSWASGSTDTQYF.

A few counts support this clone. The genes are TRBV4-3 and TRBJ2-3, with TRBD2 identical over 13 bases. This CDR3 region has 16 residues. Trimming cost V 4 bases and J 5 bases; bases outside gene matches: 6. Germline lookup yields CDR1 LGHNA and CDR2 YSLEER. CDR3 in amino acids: CASSPGTSGEVDTQYF. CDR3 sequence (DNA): TGCGCCAGCAGCCCAGGGACTAGCGGGGAGGTAGATACGCAGTATTTT.